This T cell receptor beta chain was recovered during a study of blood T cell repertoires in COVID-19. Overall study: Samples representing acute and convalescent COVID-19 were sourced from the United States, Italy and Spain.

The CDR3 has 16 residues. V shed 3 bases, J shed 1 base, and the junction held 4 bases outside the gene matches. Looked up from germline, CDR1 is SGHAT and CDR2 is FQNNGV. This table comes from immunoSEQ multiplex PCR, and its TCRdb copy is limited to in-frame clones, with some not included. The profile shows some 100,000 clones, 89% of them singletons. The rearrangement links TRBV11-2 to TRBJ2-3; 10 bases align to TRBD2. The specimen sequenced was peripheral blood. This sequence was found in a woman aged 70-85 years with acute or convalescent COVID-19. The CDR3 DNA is TGTGCCAGCAGCTTGTGGACTAGCGGCCGCACAGATACGCAGTATTTT. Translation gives CASSLWTSGRTDTQYF.